This TCR beta chain was obtained from a study of T cells in Graves' hyperthyroidism and ophthalmopathy. Study-wide findings and caveats: Patients with ophthalmopathy were separated from those with stable hyperthyroidism by a 13 V-J model.

As regards this clonotype: Its antigen is not identified.

TCR beta CDR3 regions were amplified from RNA. In the first-round RT-PCR of the TCR CDR3, the HTBI primer set was used. TCRdb redid the calling of the multiplex PCR reads with MiXCR, one entry per CDR3 protein. The repertoire holds some 270,000 distinct CDR3 sequences, more than 20% seen once, with roughly 40% in the top ten. Germline loops: CDR1 MRHNA, CDR2 SNTAGT. The CDR3 sequence is 9 residues long. Trimming stripped 7 bases from V and 8 bases from J, with 5 bases between. The chain recombines TRBV6-4 with TRBJ1-2, with no clear D. The source material was blood. The receptor comes from a woman in her forties with Graves' ophthalmopathy. The DNA of the CDR3 is TGTGCCAGCAAGGGCGGCTACACCTTC. Residues: CASKGGYTF.